This T cell receptor beta chain was documented in a study of blood T cell repertoires in COVID-19. Assay: immunoSEQ multiplex PCR; the TCRdb copy retains only in-frame clones and omits some. Among 150,000 to 170,000 clones listed, 85% were seen once. This clone appeared once. V trimming: 6 bases; J trimming: 3 bases; junction bases outside the gene matches: 3. The CDR3 extends over 13 amino acids. This chain links TRBV6-7 with TRBJ2-7, with 9 positions matching TRBD2. TRBV6-7 counts as an open reading frame of uncertain function. The origin of this receptor is a woman aged 55-69 years with COVID-19, enrolled during active disease. Sequenced input: peripheral blood. CDR3 protein: CASRTSGLYEQYF. The DNA of the CDR3 is TGTGCCAGCAGGACTAGCGGACTCTACGAGCAGTACTTC.